The source of this T cell receptor (beta chain) is a study of T-cell reconstitution after alpha-beta-depleted transplantation in children. From germline, CDR1 is DFQATT and CDR2 SNEGSKA (reference sequence). The ends were cut back, 3 bases at V and 5 bases at J, with 11 bases in the middle. This CDR3 has 13 amino acids. This clonotype has a count of ten or more. The antigen is not known. Construction of the TCRbeta library involved unique molecular identifiers. TCRdb re-called the PCR reads through MiXCR, storing one row per CDR3 protein. Of hundreds of thousands of distinct CDR3 sequences in the sample, roughly 13% were seen once. Overall study findings and caveats: From newly produced T cells came most of the T-cell counts and diversity one year after transplant.

Source: PBMCs, mostly from graft donor cells, taken 360 days after TCRalphabeta/CD19-depleted stem cell transplant. The rearrangement links TRBV20-1 to TRBJ1-5, with D possibly being TRBD1 (6 bases). This sequence originates from a male patient younger than 18 who had a stem cell transplant for acute myeloid leukemia, so the T cells may come from the graft donor. The CDR3 reads CSASRTDYQPQHF. The CDR3 nucleotides read TGCAGTGCTAGTAGGACAGACTATCAGCCCCAGCATTTT.